A selection of T cell receptor beta chains follows, all from one sample in a study of monozygotic twins with inflammatory bowel disease. Each CDR3 protein gets one entry in TCRdb, which reprocessed the 5' RACE reads and gives no DNA. This specimen shows over 110,000 distinct CDR3 sequences; the ten leading clones hold 2.4%. The sample consisted of blood. These receptors originate from a human donor with ulcerative colitis or Crohn's disease, or a healthy co-twin of an affected twin (not recorded which). The CDR3 runs from the conserved cysteine through the conserved F or W. Fields, in order: J gene, V gene, CDR3 length, CDR3 protein.

TRBJ2-5 TRBV27 19 CASSSREGTGEGFRETQYF
TRBJ1-5 TRBV6-1 13 CASSEPPAWPQHF
TRBJ2-5 TRBV20-1 12 CSAPGPKETQYF
TRBJ2-7 TRBV12-3/TRBV12-4 13 CASTRDSSYEQYF
TRBJ1-1 TRBV7-2 15 CASSLYRDGGTEAFF
TRBJ1-2 TRBV29-1 13 CSVTRGFPYGYTF
TRBJ2-5 TRBV27 17 CASSIYWDRGNKETQYF
TRBJ2-2 TRBV7-9 15 CASSPDSANTGELFF
TRBJ2-7 TRBV15 16 CATSRVAPGAGWEQYF
TRBJ1-2 TRBV20-1 11 CSASERDGYTF
TRBJ2-5 TRBV6-5 16 CASSYSGSGFRETQYF
TRBJ1-6 TRBV20-1 16 CSAIPEGLTYNSPLHF
TRBJ2-3 TRBV5-1 18 CASSSRTSGGLGVDTQYF
TRBJ2-2 TRBV4-1 15 CASSLRVTNAGELFF
TRBJ2-3 TRBV5-1 14 CASAGQSSTDTQYF
TRBJ2-1 TRBV12-3/TRBV12-4 16 CASSSGGSGAYNEQFF
TRBJ2-3 TRBV3-1 16 CASSSARTGTTDTQYF
TRBJ1-4 TRBV7-9 14 CASSPGQGGEKLFF
TRBJ2-1 TRBV7-2 14 CASSLANENNEQFF
TRBJ1-1 TRBV7-3 17 CASSPQGRKGLYTEAFF
TRBJ2-3 TRBV11-2 17 CASSINGAGGQGGTQYF
TRBJ2-1 TRBV30 14 CAWSGGLANNEQFF
TRBJ2-7 TRBV18 15 CASSPRTRGGYEQYF
TRBJ2-7 TRBV20-1 15 CSANNRDRATYEQYF
TRBJ1-5 TRBV19 13 CASTLERNQPQHF
TRBJ2-7 TRBV5-1 12 CASSLNDYEQYF
TRBJ1-3 TRBV9 14 CASSVYYSGNTIYF
TRBJ2-7 TRBV27 14 CASSLRTSPYEQYF
TRBJ1-5 TRBV2 19 CASRGPLGQGKISNQPQHF
TRBJ2-6 TRBV11-2 19 CATREYRGRPNSGANVLTF
TRBJ1-2 TRBV27 17 CASSLSTGIAFNYGYTF
TRBJ2-7 TRBV6-1 14 CASSDWGQSYEQYF
TRBJ1-5 TRBV6-5 16 CASSYSSRVSNQPQHF
TRBJ2-2 TRBV7-3 15 CASAKWGSFTGELFF
TRBJ1-6 TRBV19 16 CASRETPRGYNSPLHF
TRBJ2-7 TRBV29-1 13 CSVDSRGPYEQYF